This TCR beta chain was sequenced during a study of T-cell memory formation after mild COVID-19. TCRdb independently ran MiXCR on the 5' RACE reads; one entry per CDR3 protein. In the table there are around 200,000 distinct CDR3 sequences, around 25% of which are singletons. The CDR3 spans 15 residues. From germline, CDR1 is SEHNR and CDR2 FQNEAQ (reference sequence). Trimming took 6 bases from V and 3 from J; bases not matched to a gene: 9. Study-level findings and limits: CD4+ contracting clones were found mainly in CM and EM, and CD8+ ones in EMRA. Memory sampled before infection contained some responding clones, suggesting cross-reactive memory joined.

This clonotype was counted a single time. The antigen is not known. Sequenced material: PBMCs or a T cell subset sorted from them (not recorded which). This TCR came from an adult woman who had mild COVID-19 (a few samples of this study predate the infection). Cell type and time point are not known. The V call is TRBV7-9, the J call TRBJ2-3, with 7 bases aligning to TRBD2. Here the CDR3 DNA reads TGTGCCAGCAGACACGGCTGGGAGGGAACAGATACGCAGTATTTT. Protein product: CASRHGWEGTDTQYF. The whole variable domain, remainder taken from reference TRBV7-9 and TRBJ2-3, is DTGVSQNPRHKITKRGQNVTFRCDPISEHNRLYWYRQTLGQGPEFLTYFQNEAQLEKSRLLSDRFSAERPKGSFSTLEIQRTEQGDSAMYLCASRHGWEGTDTQYFGPGTRLTVL.